This entry is about one T cell receptor beta chain. This sample stems from a study of CD8+ T cells in alopecia areata. cDNA prepared by RNA extraction and subsequent reverse transcription served as the template for sequencing. The assay was immunoSEQ multiplex PCR, and TCRdb's table has in-frame clones only and misses some. In the table there are about 180,000 clones, approximately 51% of which are singletons. Treatment specified: oral pan-JAK inhibitor, 5-10 mg twice daily. Germline CDR1 is SGHTA and CDR2 is FQGNSA. The CDR3 sequence is 16 residues long. The clonotype originates from a human donor with alopecia areata. Material: CD8+ T cells sorted from blood, obtained between weeks 51 and 54, from a patient treated with tofacitinib. V and J are TRBV7-2 and TRBJ2-5; 10 bases map to TRBD1. The DNA end is a closer match to TRBJ2-7, so the J assignment may be wrong. The CDR3 bases are TGTGCCAGCAGCTCCCCAGGGACAGGGGACTCCTACGAGCAGTACTTC. Protein sequence: CASSSPGTGDSYEQYF.